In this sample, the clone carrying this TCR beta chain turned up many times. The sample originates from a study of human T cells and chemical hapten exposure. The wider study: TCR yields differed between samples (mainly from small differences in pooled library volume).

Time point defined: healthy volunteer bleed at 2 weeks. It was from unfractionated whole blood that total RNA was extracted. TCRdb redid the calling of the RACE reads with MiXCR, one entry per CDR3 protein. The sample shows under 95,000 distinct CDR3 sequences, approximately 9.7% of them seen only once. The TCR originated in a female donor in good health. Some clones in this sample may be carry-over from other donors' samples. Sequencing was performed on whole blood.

The CDR3 coding sequence is TGTGCCAGCAGCTTAGACCTGAAAGAGACCCAGTACTTC. This translates into CASSLDLKETQYF. V and J are TRBV7-9 and TRBJ2-5; D gene unclear. CDR3 length equals 13 residues. V dropped 1 base and J dropped 3 bases, with 6 bases sitting between them. Germline V gene sequence: CDR1 SEHNR, CDR2 FQNEAQ (reference sequence).